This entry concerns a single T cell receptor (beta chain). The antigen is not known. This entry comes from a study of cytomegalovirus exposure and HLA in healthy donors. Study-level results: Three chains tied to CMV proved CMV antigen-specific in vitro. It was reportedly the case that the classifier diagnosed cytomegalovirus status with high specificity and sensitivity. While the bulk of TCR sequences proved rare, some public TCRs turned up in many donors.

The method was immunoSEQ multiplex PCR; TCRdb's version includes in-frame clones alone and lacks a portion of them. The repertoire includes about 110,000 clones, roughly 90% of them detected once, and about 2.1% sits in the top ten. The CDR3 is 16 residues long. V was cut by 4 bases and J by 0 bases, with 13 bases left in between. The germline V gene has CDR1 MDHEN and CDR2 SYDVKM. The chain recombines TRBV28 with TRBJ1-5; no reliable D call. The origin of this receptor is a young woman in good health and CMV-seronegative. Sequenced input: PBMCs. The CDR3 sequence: CASSSVHPNSNQPQHF. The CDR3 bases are TGTGCCAGCAGTTCGGTCCATCCTAATAGCAATCAGCCCCAGCATTTT.